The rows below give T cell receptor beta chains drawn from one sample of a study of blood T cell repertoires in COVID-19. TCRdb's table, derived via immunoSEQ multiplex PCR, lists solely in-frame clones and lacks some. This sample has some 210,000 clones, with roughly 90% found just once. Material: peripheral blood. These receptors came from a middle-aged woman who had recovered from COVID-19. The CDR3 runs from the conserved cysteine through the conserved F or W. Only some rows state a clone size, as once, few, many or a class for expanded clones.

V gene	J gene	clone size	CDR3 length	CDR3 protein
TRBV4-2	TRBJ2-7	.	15	CASSQLAESSYEQYF
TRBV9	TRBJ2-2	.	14	CASSARTSSGELFF
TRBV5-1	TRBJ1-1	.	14	CASSPTVMNTEAFF
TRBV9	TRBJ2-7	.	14	CASSVLTGGDEQYF
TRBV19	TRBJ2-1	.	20	CASSASPGLAGGSSYNEQFF
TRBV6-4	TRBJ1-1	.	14	CASSDGQLNTEAFF
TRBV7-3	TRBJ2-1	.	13	CASSTGLGNEQFF
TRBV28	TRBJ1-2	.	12	CASRQVPYGYTF
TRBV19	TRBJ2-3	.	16	CASSIDVGWSTDTQYF
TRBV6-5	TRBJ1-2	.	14	CASRVRGADYGYTF
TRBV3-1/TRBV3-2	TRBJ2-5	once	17	CASSQERLGGRKETQYF
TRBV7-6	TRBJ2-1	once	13	CASSPSSYNEQFF
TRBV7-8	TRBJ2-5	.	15	CASSTFGTGKETQYF
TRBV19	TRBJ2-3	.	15	CASSPGQGSTDTQYF
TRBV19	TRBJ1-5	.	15	CASTPSIVSNQPQHF
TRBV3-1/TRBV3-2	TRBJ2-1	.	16	CASSQARAGAYNEQFF
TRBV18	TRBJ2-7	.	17	CASSPAAIQRSSYEQYF